This T cell receptor (beta chain) stems from a study of blood T cell repertoires in COVID-19. Looking at the study overall: Acute-phase and convalescent COVID-19 samples originated in the United States, Italy and Spain. T cells, B-cell-depleted T cells, or PBMCs supplied cDNA or gDNA.

How the authors handled the data: The assay estimated nucleated cells by amplifying reference gene primers. Only in-frame clones appear in the TCRdb table, and some are missing; sequencing was by immunoSEQ multiplex PCR. V and J calls and clone size are copied from that table; D and trimming were computed from the DNA. The sample yields 200,000 to 250,000 clones, around 88% seen once. The CDR3 consists of 17 residues. In germline, CDR1 is SGHTA, CDR2 FQGNSA. With 5 bases removed from V and 1 base from J, the gap between germline ends came to 17 bases. Seattle patients were enrolled during active infection and followed longitudinally.

This chain uses TRBV7-2 with TRBJ1-4, with D possibly being TRBD1 (5 bases). Sequencing was carried out using peripheral blood. The receptor comes from a woman in her 30s with COVID-19, enrolled during active disease. The CDR3 protein is CASSGRGRRVTNEKLFF. CDR3 coding DNA: TGTGCCAGCAGCGGAAGGGGTCGCAGGGTAACTAATGAAAAACTGTTTTTT.